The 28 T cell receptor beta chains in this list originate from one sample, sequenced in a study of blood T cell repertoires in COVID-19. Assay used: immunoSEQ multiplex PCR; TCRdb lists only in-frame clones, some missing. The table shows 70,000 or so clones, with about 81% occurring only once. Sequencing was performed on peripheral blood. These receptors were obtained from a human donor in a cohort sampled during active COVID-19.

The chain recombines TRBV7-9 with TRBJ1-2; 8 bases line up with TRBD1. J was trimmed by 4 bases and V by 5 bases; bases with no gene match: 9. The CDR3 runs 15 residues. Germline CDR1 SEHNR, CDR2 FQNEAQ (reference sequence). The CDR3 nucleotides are TGTGCCAGCAGCCTCGACGGACAGGGAACCTATGGCTACACCTTC. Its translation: CASSLDGQGTYGYTF.

The CDR3 nucleotides are TGTGCCAGCAGCTTCAGTTTCAGTGGCTACACCTTC. Residues: CASSFSFSGYTF. V gene TRBV7-9 combines with J gene TRBJ1-2; no clear D gene. The germline CDR1 and CDR2 sequences are SEHNR and FQNEAQ (reference sequence). The CDR3 spans 12 residues. V was shortened by 3 bases and J by 7 bases, with 9 bases between the two germline ends.

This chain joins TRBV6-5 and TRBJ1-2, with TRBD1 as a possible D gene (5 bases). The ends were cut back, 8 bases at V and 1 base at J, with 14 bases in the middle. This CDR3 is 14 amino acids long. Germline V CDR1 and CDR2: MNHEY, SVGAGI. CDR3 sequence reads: CASEADTFNYGYTF. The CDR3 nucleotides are TGTGCCAGCGAGGCGGACACCTTTAACTATGGCTACACCTTC.

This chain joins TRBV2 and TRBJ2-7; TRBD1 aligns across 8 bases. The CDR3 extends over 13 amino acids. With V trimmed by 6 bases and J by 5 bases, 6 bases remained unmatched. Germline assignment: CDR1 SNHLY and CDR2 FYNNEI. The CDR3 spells CASRGTGSDEQYF. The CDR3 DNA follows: TGTGCCAGCAGGGGGACAGGATCGGACGAGCAGTACTTC.

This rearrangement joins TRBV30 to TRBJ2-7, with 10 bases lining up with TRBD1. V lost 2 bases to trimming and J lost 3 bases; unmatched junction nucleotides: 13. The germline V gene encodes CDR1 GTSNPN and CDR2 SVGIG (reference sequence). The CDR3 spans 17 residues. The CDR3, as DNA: TGTGCCTGGAGTCCCACCCCGGGACAGGGGAATTACTACGAGCAGTACTTC. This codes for CAWSPTPGQGNYYEQYF.

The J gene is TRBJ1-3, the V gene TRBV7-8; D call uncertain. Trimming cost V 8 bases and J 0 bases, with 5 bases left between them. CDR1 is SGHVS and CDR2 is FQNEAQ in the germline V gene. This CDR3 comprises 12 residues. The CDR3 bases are TGTGCCAGCGTGAGCTCTGGAAACACCATATATTTT. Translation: CASVSSGNTIYF.

CDR3 nucleotide sequence: TGTGCCAGCACTAAAGGGCCAGGGTTGCTATTAGGTTCACCCCTCCACTTT. The encoded protein is CASTKGPGLLLGSPLHF. The rearrangement links TRBV2 to TRBJ1-6; the D gene is possibly TRBD1 (5 bases). This CDR3 comprises 17 residues. V lost 7 bases and J lost 9, with 25 bases in between. Germline CDR1 SNHLY, CDR2 FYNNEI.

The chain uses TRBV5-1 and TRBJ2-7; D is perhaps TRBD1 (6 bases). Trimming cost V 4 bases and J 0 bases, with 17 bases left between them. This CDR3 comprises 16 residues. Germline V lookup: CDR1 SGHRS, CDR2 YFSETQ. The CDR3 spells CASSTTGTRSSYEQYF. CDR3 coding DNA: TGCGCCAGCAGCACAACCGGGACACGGAGCTCCTACGAGCAGTACTTC.

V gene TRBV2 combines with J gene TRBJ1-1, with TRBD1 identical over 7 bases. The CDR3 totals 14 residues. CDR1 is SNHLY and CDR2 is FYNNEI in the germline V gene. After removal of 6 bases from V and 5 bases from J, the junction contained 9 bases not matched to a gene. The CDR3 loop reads CASRGNRGRTEAFF. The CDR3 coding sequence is TGTGCCAGCAGGGGTAACAGGGGACGGACTGAAGCTTTCTTT.

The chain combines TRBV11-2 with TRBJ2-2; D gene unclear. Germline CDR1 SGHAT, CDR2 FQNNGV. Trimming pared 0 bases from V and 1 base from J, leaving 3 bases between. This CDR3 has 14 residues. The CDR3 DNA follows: TGTGCCAGCAGCTTAGAACAGAACACCGGGGAGCTGTTTTTT. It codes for CASSLEQNTGELFF.

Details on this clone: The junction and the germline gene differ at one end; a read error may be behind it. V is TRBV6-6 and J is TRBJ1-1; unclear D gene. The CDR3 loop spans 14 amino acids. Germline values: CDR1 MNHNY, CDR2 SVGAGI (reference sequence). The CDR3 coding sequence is TGTGCCAGCAGCCCGGGGTCCCTGAAAACTGAAGCTTTCTTT. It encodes CASSPGSLKTEAFF.

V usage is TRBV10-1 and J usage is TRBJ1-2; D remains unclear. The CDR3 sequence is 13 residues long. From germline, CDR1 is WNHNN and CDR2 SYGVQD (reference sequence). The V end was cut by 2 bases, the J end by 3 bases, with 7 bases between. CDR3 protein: CASSENRDYGYTF. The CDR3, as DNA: TGCGCCAGCAGTGAGAACCGGGACTATGGCTACACCTTC.

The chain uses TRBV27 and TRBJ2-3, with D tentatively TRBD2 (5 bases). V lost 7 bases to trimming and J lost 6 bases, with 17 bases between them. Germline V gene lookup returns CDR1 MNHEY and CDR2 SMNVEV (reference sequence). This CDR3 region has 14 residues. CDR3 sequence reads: CASTDGDTSDTQYF. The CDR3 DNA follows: TGTGCCAGCACCGACGGGGATACGTCGGATACGCAGTATTTT.

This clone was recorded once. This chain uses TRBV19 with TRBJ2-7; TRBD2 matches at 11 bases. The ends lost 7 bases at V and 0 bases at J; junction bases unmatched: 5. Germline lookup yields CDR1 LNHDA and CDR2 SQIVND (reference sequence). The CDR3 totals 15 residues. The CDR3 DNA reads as TGTGCCAGTACCGCGGGGACTAGCGGCTCCTACGAGCAGTACTTC. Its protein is CASTAGTSGSYEQYF. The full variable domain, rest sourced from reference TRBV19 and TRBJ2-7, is DGGITQSPKYLFRKEGQNVTLSCEQNLNHDAMYWYRQDPGQGLRLIYYSQIVNDFQKGDIAEGYSVSREKKESFPLTVTSAQKNPTAFYLCASTAGTSGSYEQYFGPGTRLTVT.

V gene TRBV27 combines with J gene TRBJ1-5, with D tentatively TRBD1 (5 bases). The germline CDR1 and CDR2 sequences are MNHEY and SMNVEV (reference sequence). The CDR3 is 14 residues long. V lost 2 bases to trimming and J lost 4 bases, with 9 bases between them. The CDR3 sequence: CASSLQGSNQPQHF. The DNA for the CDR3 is TGTGCCAGCAGTTTACAGGGCTCTAATCAGCCCCAGCATTTT.

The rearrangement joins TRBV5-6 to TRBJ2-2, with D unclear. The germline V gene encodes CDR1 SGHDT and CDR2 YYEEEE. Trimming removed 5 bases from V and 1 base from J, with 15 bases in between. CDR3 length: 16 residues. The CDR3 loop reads CASSSDTLWNTGELFF. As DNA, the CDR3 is TGTGCCAGCAGTTCCGACACGTTGTGGAACACCGGGGAGCTGTTTTTT. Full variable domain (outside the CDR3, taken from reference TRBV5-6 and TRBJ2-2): DAGVTQSPTHLIKTRGQQVTLRCSPKSGHDTVSWYQQALGQGPQFIFQYYEEEERQRGNFPDRFSGHQFPNYSSELNVNALLLGDSALYLCASSSDTLWNTGELFFGEGSRLTVL.

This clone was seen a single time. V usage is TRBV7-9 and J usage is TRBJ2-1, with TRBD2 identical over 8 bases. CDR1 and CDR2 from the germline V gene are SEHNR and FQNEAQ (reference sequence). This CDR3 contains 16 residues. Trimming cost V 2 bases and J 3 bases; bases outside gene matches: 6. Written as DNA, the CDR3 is TGTGCCAGCAGCTTATGGGCTAGCGGGTACTACAATGAGCAGTTCTTC. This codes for CASSLWASGYYNEQFF.

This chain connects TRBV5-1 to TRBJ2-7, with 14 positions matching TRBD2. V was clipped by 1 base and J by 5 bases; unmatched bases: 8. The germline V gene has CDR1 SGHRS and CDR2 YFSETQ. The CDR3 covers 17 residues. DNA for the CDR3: TGCGCCAGCAGCTTGCCCAGACTAGCGGGGGGGCAGGACGAGCAGTACTTC. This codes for CASSLPRLAGGQDEQYF.

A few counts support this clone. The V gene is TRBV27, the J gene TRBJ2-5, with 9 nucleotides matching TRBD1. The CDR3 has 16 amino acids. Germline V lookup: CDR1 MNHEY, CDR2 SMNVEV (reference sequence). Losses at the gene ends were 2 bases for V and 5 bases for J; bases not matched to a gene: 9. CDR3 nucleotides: TGTGCCAGCAGTTTAAGTGGGACAGGGATCGTTGAGACCCAGTACTTC. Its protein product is CASSLSGTGIVETQYF.

This CDR3 reads CASRRDRRSNQPQHF. The CDR3 coding sequence is TGTGCCAGCAGGCGAGACAGGCGTAGCAATCAGCCCCAGCATTTT. The rearrangement uses TRBV7-8 and TRBJ1-5, with D perhaps matching TRBD1 (6 bases). Trimming took 6 bases from V and 0 from J, leaving 12 bases between them. This CDR3 is 15 amino acids long. The V gene's germline CDR1 is SGHVS and CDR2 FQNEAQ.

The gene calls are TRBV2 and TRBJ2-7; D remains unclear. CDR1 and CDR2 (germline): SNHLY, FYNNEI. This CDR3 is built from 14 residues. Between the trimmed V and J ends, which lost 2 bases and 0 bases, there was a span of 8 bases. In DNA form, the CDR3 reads TGTGCCAGCAGTGAATACCCTAGCTCCTACGAGCAGTACTTC. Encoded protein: CASSEYPSSYEQYF. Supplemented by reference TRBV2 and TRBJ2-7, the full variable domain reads EPEVTQTPSHQVTQMGQEVILRCVPISNHLYFYWYRQILGQKVEFLVSFYNNEISEKSEIFDDQFSVERPDGSNFTLKIRSTKLEDSAMYFCASSEYPSSYEQYFGPGTRLTVT.

This CDR3 reads CSGGGNTEAFF. CDR3 in DNA: TGCAGTGGAGGCGGAAACACTGAAGCTTTCTTT. The chain recombines TRBV20-1 with TRBJ1-1, with D unresolved. Germline V gene data show CDR1 as DFQATT and CDR2 as SNEGSKA (reference sequence). V lost 7 bases and J 2 bases, leaving 8 bases between the germline ends. The CDR3 runs 11 residues.

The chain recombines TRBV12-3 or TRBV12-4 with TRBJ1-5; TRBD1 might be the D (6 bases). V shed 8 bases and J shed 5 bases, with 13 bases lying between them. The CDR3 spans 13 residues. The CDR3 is CASCPGADQPQHF. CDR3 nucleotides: TGTGCCAGCTGTCCAGGGGCCGATCAGCCCCAGCATTTT.

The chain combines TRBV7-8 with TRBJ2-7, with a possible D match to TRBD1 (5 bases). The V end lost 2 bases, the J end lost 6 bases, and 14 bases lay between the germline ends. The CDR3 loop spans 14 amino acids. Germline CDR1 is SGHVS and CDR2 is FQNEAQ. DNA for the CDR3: TGTGCCAGCAGCTTATGGGTTAAGGGGTCCGAGCAGTACTTC. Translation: CASSLWVKGSEQYF.

CDR3 nucleotide sequence: TGTGCCAGCAGCGCTACAGGGGTGGGCTACACCTTC. Translated, it gives CASSATGVGYTF. V is TRBV5-4 and J is TRBJ1-2; 7 nucleotides align to TRBD1. V was clipped by 4 bases and J by 8 bases; unmatched bases: 5. This CDR3 contains 12 residues. In germline, CDR1 is SGHNT, CDR2 YYREEE (reference sequence).

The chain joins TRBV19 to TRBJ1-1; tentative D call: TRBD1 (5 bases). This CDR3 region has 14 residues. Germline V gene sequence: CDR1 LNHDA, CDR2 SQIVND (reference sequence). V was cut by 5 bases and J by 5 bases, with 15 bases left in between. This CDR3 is CASSVQGGRTEAFF. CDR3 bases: TGTGCCAGTAGTGTCCAGGGAGGAAGGACTGAAGCTTTCTTT.

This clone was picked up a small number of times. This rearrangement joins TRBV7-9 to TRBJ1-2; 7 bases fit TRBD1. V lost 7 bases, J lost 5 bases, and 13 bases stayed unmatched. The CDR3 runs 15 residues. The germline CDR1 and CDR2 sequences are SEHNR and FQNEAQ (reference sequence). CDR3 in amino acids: CASTSGTALGYGYTF. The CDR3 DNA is TGTGCCAGCACCTCCGGGACAGCCCTAGGGTATGGCTACACCTTC.

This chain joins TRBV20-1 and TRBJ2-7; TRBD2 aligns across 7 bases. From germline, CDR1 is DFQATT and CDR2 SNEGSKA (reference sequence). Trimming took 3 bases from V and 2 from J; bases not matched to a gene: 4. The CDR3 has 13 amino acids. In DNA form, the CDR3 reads TGCAGTGCTAGTCTAGCGGCTCCCTACGAGCAGTACTTC. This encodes CSASLAAPYEQYF.